These 17 T cell receptor beta chains came from one sample sequenced in a study of T cell changes during pregnancy in multiple sclerosis. Method: immunoSEQ multiplex PCR; TCRdb's copy keeps in-frame clones and lacks some. This table has some 100,000 clones, around nine tenths appearing once. The sequencing here drew on peripheral blood, taken in the second trimester of pregnancy. The receptors come from a female donor with multiple sclerosis, enrolled in a pregnancy study.

This chain links TRBV7-3 with TRBJ2-1; TRBD1 is a possible D gene (6 bases). The CDR3 sequence is 16 residues long. Germline V gene data show CDR1 as SGHTA and CDR2 as FQGTGA. Trimming cost V 4 bases and J 0 bases, with 13 bases left between them. The chain's CDR3 is CASSSTGTSSYNEQFF. CDR3 bases: TGTGCCAGCAGCTCTACCGGGACAAGCTCCTACAATGAGCAGTTCTTC. Combining the CDR3 with reference TRBV7-3 and TRBJ2-1 gives the whole variable domain GAGVSQTPSNKVTEKGKYVELRCDPISGHTALYWYRQSLGQGPEFLIYFQGTGAADDSGLPNDRFFAVRPEGSVSTLKIQRTERGDSAVYLCASSSTGTSSYNEQFFGPGTRLTVL.

The rearrangement links TRBV7-3 to TRBJ2-1, with D maybe TRBD1 (6 bases). CDR3 length: 14 amino acids. Germline assignment: CDR1 SGHTA and CDR2 FQGTGA. Deletions cut 8 bases from V and 4 bases from J, with 15 bases between. CDR3 DNA: TGTGCCAGCTCCTTCGGACAGAGTTACAATGAGCAGTTCTTC. Amino acids: CASSFGQSYNEQFF.

The chain has TRBV4-1 and TRBJ2-2, with TRBD1 matching over 7 bases. The CDR3 length is 15 residues. The junction had 5 bases not matched to a gene; V was cut back by 4 bases and J by 3 bases. Germline lookup yields CDR1 MGHRA and CDR2 YSYEKL. This chain's CDR3 is CASSLRQGYTGELFF. In DNA form, the CDR3 reads TGCGCCAGCAGCCTCCGACAGGGTTACACCGGGGAGCTGTTTTTT.

This clone was seen a single time. The rearrangement links TRBV10-3 to TRBJ2-4; the D gene is possibly TRBD1 (5 bases). Trimming pared 3 bases from V and 0 bases from J, leaving 9 bases between. Germline V gene sequence: CDR1 ENHRY, CDR2 SYGVKD. This CDR3 is built from 15 residues. CDR3 amino acids: CAISDPGLAKNIQYF. The DNA of the CDR3 is TGTGCCATCAGTGACCCAGGGCTAGCCAAAAACATTCAGTACTTC.

The J gene is TRBJ2-7, the V gene TRBV7-2; D remains unclear. The CDR3 has 15 amino acids. Trimming removed 1 base at V and 5 bases at J, with 15 bases between. The germline CDR1 and CDR2 sequences are SGHTA and FQGNSA. The DNA of the CDR3 is TGTGCCAGCAGCTTAGTGGCTAGTAGTAGGCACGAGCAGTACTTC. It specifies CASSLVASSRHEQYF.

V gene TRBV5-4 combines with J gene TRBJ2-3, with a weak D call TRBD2 (7 bases). The CDR3 runs 16 residues. Trimming took off 4 bases at V and 0 bases at J, with 15 bases between the two ends. Germline values: CDR1 SGHNT, CDR2 YYREEE (reference sequence). CDR3 bases: TGTGCCAGCAGCCGAGGGGGGGAACTTAGCACAGATACGCAGTATTTT. It translates to CASSRGGELSTDTQYF.

The genes are TRBV7-2 and TRBJ2-7; 9 bases map to TRBD1. The CDR3 extends over 14 amino acids. Germline loops: CDR1 SGHTA, CDR2 FQGNSA. V shed 5 bases, J shed 3 bases, and the junction held 5 bases outside the gene matches. The CDR3 nucleotides are TGTGCCAGCAGCCCCCGGACAGGGGACTACGAGCAGTACTTC. This codes for CASSPRTGDYEQYF.

The rearrangement joins TRBV4-1 to TRBJ2-5; D gene uncertain. CDR1 and CDR2 (germline): MGHRA, YSYEKL. This CDR3 is 18 amino acids long. The germline V and J ends were trimmed by 3 bases and 5 bases, with 25 bases remaining between them. CDR3 loop: CASSHPRTTPYAAETQYF. The CDR3 coding sequence is TGCGCCAGCAGCCACCCTCGCACGACTCCCTACGCGGCGGAGACCCAGTACTTC.

The chain is built from TRBV5-1 and TRBJ2-5, with 8 bases matching TRBD1. There are 15 residues in the CDR3. Germline CDR1 and CDR2: SGHRS and YFSETQ. With 0 bases clipped from V and 3 bases from J, the junction kept 4 bases outside the gene matches. DNA for the CDR3: TGCGCCAGCAGCTTGGAAGGACAGGGTAAAGAGACCCAGTACTTC. This gives the protein CASSLEGQGKETQYF. Looking up the rest from reference TRBV5-1 and TRBJ2-5 gives the full variable domain: KAGVTQTPRYLIKTRGQQVTLSCSPISGHRSVSWYQQTPGQGLQFLFEYFSETQRNKGNFPGRFSGRQFSNSRSEMNVSTLELGDSALYLCASSLEGQGKETQYFGPGTRLLVL.

The chain couples TRBV13 to TRBJ2-7, with TRBD1 identical over 10 bases. The CDR3 has 14 amino acids. The V gene's germline CDR1 is PRHDT and CDR2 FYEKMQ (reference sequence). With V trimmed by 5 bases and J by 3 bases, 4 bases remained unmatched. This CDR3 reads CASSPRDRGYEQYF. The DNA for the CDR3 is TGTGCCAGCAGCCCCCGGGACAGGGGCTACGAGCAGTACTTC.

This clone appeared a few times. The CDR3 sequence is CASSGDRGQEKLFF. The CDR3 DNA reads TGCGCCAGCAGCGGGGACAGGGGGCAGGAAAAACTGTTTTTT. J is TRBJ1-4 and V is TRBV5-1; TRBD1 agrees at 12 bases. The germline gives CDR1 SGHRS, CDR2 YFSETQ. This CDR3 has 14 amino acids. V shed 4 bases, J shed 8 bases, and the junction held 3 bases outside the gene matches.

V is TRBV7-3 and J is TRBJ2-1; 7 bases align to TRBD2. The length of the CDR3 is 15 residues. The V gene's germline CDR1 is SGHTA and CDR2 FQGTGA. V shed 4 bases and J 4 bases; nucleotides not matched to a gene: 7. The CDR3 DNA is TGTGCCAGCAGCTCGGTAGCGGGTCCATACAATGAGCAGTTCTTC. This sequence encodes CASSSVAGPYNEQFF.

The rearrangement links TRBV2 to TRBJ2-1; no reliable D call. This CDR3 contains 17 residues. Germline V gives CDR1 SNHLY, CDR2 FYNNEI. The germline V and J ends were trimmed by 6 bases and 0 bases, with 18 bases remaining between them. CDR3 bases: TGTGCCAGCAGCTTGCCGGCTCGGGTCTCCTCCTACAATGAGCAGTTCTTC. It specifies CASSLPARVSSYNEQFF.

V and J are TRBV2 and TRBJ1-2, with TRBD1 matching over 7 bases. Germline CDR1 is SNHLY and CDR2 is FYNNEI. The CDR3 spans 15 residues. The V gene end was trimmed by 6 bases and the J gene end by 3 bases; junction bases not matched to a gene: 10. The chain's CDR3 is CASSGRDRVYYGYTF. Here the CDR3 DNA reads TGTGCCAGCAGCGGAAGGGACAGAGTATACTATGGCTACACCTTC.

This clone was counted a single time. The chain recombines TRBV7-9 with TRBJ2-1; 8 nucleotides agree with TRBD1. The length of the CDR3 is 15 residues. With 1 base clipped from V and 5 bases from J, the junction kept 4 bases outside the gene matches. Germline values: CDR1 SEHNR, CDR2 FQNEAQ (reference sequence). CDR3 loop: CASSLGDRRNNEQFF. The CDR3 nucleotides read TGTGCCAGCAGCTTAGGGGACAGGCGCAACAATGAGCAGTTCTTC.

This sequence joins TRBV18 and TRBJ1-1; 8 nucleotides match TRBD1. The germline V gene encodes CDR1 KGHSH and CDR2 LQKENI. Losses at the gene ends were 5 bases for V and 5 bases for J; bases not matched to a gene: 10. The CDR3 totals 15 residues. The CDR3 loop is CASSSPGTGGTEAFF. In DNA, the CDR3 is TGTGCCAGCTCATCGCCAGGGACAGGAGGGACTGAAGCTTTCTTT.

The CDR3 sequence is CASRGTRGERAFF. Here the CDR3 DNA reads TGTGCCAGCAGGGGGACACGGGGGGAAAGGGCTTTCTTT. The chain is built from TRBV6-1 and TRBJ1-1, with D tentatively TRBD1 (6 bases). This CDR3 comprises 13 residues. Germline CDR1 reads MNHNS; CDR2 reads SASEGT. V gave up 6 bases and J gave up 11 bases, with 19 bases separating them.